The clone carrying this T cell receptor (beta chain) has a handful of counts. Its antigen is not known. Germline values: CDR1 MGHRA, CDR2 YSYEKL. Trimming removed 4 bases from V and 1 base from J; junction bases left unmatched: 5. This CDR3 has 15 amino acids. This sample was taken from a study of T cells in Graves' hyperthyroidism and ophthalmopathy. Overall study results and limits: Ophthalmopathy got predicted by the model a median around 6.6 months before its onset.

Researchers amplified the TCR beta CDR3 regions from RNA transcripts. HTBI primers were used for first-round RT-PCR of the TCR CDR3. TCRdb processed the multiplex PCR reads anew with MiXCR; each CDR3 protein has one entry. The table includes a few hundred thousand distinct CDR3 sequences, around 14% detected once. PBMCs were derived from roughly 10 ml fresh peripheral blood. The clonotype originates from a woman in her 30s with Graves' hyperthyroidism. Sequencing was done on a sample of blood. This chain links TRBV4-1 with TRBJ2-7, with TRBD1 identical over 9 bases. The CDR3 sequence is CASSRGTGKSYEQYF. The CDR3 nucleotides are TGCGCCAGCAGCCGTGGGACAGGGAAGTCCTACGAGCAGTACTTC.